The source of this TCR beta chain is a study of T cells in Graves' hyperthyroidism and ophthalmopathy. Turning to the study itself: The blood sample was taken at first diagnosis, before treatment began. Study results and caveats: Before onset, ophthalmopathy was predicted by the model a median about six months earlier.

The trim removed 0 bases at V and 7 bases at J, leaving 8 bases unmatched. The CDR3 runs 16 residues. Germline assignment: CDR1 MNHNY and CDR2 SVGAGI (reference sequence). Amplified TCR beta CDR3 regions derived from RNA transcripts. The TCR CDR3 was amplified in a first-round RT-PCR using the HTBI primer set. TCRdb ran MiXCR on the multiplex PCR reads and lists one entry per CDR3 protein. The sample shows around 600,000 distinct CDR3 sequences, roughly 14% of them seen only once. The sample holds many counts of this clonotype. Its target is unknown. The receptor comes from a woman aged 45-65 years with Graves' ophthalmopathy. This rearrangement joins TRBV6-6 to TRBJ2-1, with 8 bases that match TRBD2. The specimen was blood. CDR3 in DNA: TGTGCCAGCAGTTACTCGAATTACCCGGGAGGGAATGAGCAGTTCTTC. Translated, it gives CASSYSNYPGGNEQFF.